The 24 T cell receptor beta chains below all came from one sample that was sequenced in a study of T-cell reconstitution after alpha-beta-depleted transplantation in children. Unique molecular identifiers were incorporated during preparation of the TCRbeta library. TCRdb processed the PCR reads anew with MiXCR; each CDR3 protein has one entry. Among 500,000 to 650,000 distinct CDR3 sequences listed, more than 9.5% were seen once. Sequencing was performed on PBMCs, mostly from graft donor cells, taken 180 days after TCRalphabeta/CD19-depleted stem cell transplant. These receptors originate from a female patient between 2 and 15 years old who had a stem cell transplant for aplastic anemia, so the T cells may come from the graft donor.

This clonotype occurred a few times. This chain uses TRBV19 with TRBJ1-1; D not resolved. CDR1 and CDR2 from the germline V gene are LNHDA and SQIVND (reference sequence). V was clipped by 3 bases and J by 5 bases, with 10 bases between them. CDR3 length: 13 residues. CDR3 nucleotides: TGTGCCAGTAGTATTGGAAGCCTTACTGAAGCTTTCTTT. This encodes CASSIGSLTEAFF.

The chain has TRBV4-1 and TRBJ2-2, with 14 bases that match TRBD2. Looked up from germline, CDR1 is MGHRA and CDR2 is YSYEKL. The CDR3 loop spans 17 amino acids. Trimming removed 1 base from V and 5 bases from J; junction bases left unmatched: 3. The CDR3: CASSQGLAGGPTGELFF. CDR3 DNA: TGCGCCAGCAGCCAAGGACTAGCGGGAGGGCCGACCGGGGAGCTGTTTTTT.

The rearrangement uses TRBV7-9 and TRBJ2-1; D remains unclear. The CDR3 length is 15 residues. V shed 5 bases and J shed 10 bases, with 21 bases lying between them. CDR1 and CDR2 (germline): SEHNR, FQNEAQ (reference sequence). CDR3 DNA sequence: TGTGCCAGCAGCCCCCCCCAGGTCCCTCTTAAAGAGCAGTTCTTC. This sequence encodes CASSPPQVPLKEQFF.

The rearrangement joins TRBV7-2 to TRBJ1-1, with D unclear. The CDR3 totals 14 residues. V shed 2 bases and J shed 5 bases, with 12 bases lying between them. Looked up from germline, CDR1 is SGHTA and CDR2 is FQGNSA. The DNA for the CDR3 is TGTGCCAGCAGCTTATCCCCGGGAGGGACTGAAGCTTTCTTT. It encodes CASSLSPGGTEAFF.

The chain is built from TRBV11-2 and TRBJ1-6; no definite D call. Trimming stripped 0 bases from V and 4 bases from J, with 10 bases between. Germline V CDR1 and CDR2: SGHAT, FQNNGV. CDR3 length equals 16 residues. The CDR3 region is CASSLDPRFYNSPLHF. As DNA, the CDR3 is TGTGCCAGCAGCTTAGATCCGCGTTTTTATAATTCACCCCTCCACTTT.

This clonotype has a handful of counts. This CDR3 reads CASSRQGTGELFF. CDR3 DNA sequence: TGTGCCAGCAGCCGTCAGGGGACCGGGGAGCTGTTTTTT. The chain recombines TRBV7-2 with TRBJ2-2, with a weak D call TRBD1 (6 bases). The CDR3 has 13 residues. Trimming shortened V by 5 bases and J by 5 bases, and 9 bases separated the two germline ends. Per germline, CDR1 SGHTA and CDR2 FQGNSA.

The chain is built from TRBV24-1 and TRBJ2-5; TRBD2 agrees at 7 bases. The V gene's germline CDR1 is KGHDR and CDR2 SFDVKD. The trim removed 3 bases at V and 1 base at J, leaving 4 bases unmatched. The length of the CDR3 is 15 residues. CDR3 nucleotide sequence: TGTGCCACCAGTGATCGGGACTATACCCAAGAGACCCAGTACTTC. It is translated as CATSDRDYTQETQYF.

In this sample, this clonotype turned up a few times. V gene TRBV6-2 or TRBV6-3 combines with J gene TRBJ2-5, with D unresolved. With 8 bases removed from V and 1 base from J, the gap between germline ends came to 14 bases. This CDR3 contains 14 residues. Germline V gives CDR1 MNHEY, CDR2 SVGEGT. CDR3 sequence: CASSPMGIQETQYF. The CDR3 DNA reads as TGTGCCAGCTCCCCCATGGGGATCCAAGAGACCCAGTACTTC.

This clonotype was found a few times. V and J are TRBV27 and TRBJ2-7, with 11 bases fitting TRBD2. Germline CDR1 MNHEY, CDR2 SMNVEV (reference sequence). This CDR3 comprises 14 residues. Germline trimming cut 5 bases from V and 6 bases from J; bases unmatched to any gene: 6. The CDR3 DNA follows: TGTGCCAGCAGTCCTGACCTAGCGGGAGGCGAGCAGTACTTC. Its protein product is CASSPDLAGGEQYF.

The V call is TRBV18, the J call TRBJ2-1; D gene ambiguous. V was pared by 0 bases and J by 6 bases, with 12 bases between. CDR3 length: 15 amino acids. CDR1 KGHSH and CDR2 LQKENI come from the germline V gene. CDR3 amino acids: CASSPPITLSNEQFF. The CDR3 DNA reads TGTGCCAGCTCACCACCGATAACTTTAAGCAATGAGCAGTTCTTC.

This clonotype has at least ten counts. This chain's CDR3 is CSAATFGGTNEQFF. The CDR3 DNA reads TGCAGTGCCGCTACATTTGGGGGGACGAATGAGCAGTTCTTC. The V and J genes are TRBV20-1 and TRBJ2-1; perhaps TRBD2 as D (6 bases). The germline gives CDR1 DFQATT, CDR2 SNEGSKA (reference sequence). This CDR3 is built from 14 residues. Trimming removed 6 bases from V and 7 bases from J, with 19 bases in between.

The gene calls are TRBV12-3 or TRBV12-4 and TRBJ1-4; TRBD1 is a possible D gene (6 bases). V was shortened by 5 bases and J by 0 bases, with 13 bases between the two germline ends. This CDR3 region has 16 residues. Here the CDR3 reads CASSPETGTTNEKLFF. CDR3 coding DNA: TGTGCCAGCAGTCCCGAAACAGGGACAACTAATGAAAAACTGTTTTTT.

This clonotype was counted a few times. The rearrangement links TRBV18 to TRBJ2-1; 7 bases are a match to TRBD2. Germline V gene lookup returns CDR1 KGHSH and CDR2 LQKENI. Trimming at V came to 3 bases and at J to 6 bases, leaving 5 bases not matched to a gene. This CDR3 has 14 residues. CDR3 loop: CASSPTGTINEQFF. For the CDR3, the DNA is TGTGCCAGCTCACCGACCGGGACTATCAATGAGCAGTTCTTC.

The V gene is TRBV6-2 or TRBV6-3, the J gene TRBJ2-1, with 8 bases lining up with TRBD2. The length of the CDR3 is 15 residues. Unmatched junction bases numbered 8, after V lost 6 bases and J lost 4 bases. Germline lookup yields CDR1 MNHEY and CDR2 SVGEGT. The DNA of the CDR3 is TGTGCCAGCAGACCGACTGGCGGGAGGTACAATGAGCAGTTCTTC. Its protein is CASRPTGGRYNEQFF.

With regard to this clonotype: A much larger clone lies a single base off, so this may be a read error. This sequence joins TRBV5-1 and TRBJ2-7; D remains unclear. The CDR3 has 13 amino acids. Germline V lookup: CDR1 SGHRS, CDR2 YFSETQ. The V end lost 1 base, the J end lost 3 bases, and 8 bases lay between the germline ends. CDR3 DNA: TGCGCCAGCAGCTTGCCAGCCTTCTACGAGCAGTACTTC. Residues: CASSLPAFYEQYF.

About this clonotype: This CDR3 is missing its conserved last phenylalanine or tryptophan, likely due to a read error. This sequence joins TRBV28 and TRBJ2-7; 7 nucleotides align to TRBD1. The CDR3 is 15 amino acids. Germline CDR1 and CDR2: MDHEN and SYDVKM. V trimming: 6 bases; J trimming: 5 bases; junction bases outside the gene matches: 13. CDR3 amino acids: CASSIVVTGYHEQYS. CDR3 DNA: TGTGCCAGCAGCATAGTGGTGACAGGGTACCACGAGCAGTACTCC.

Many counts were recorded for this clonotype. V and J are TRBV30 and TRBJ2-1; maybe TRBD2 (5 bases). With 4 bases removed from V and 3 bases from J, the gap between germline ends came to 7 bases. From germline, CDR1 is GTSNPN and CDR2 SVGIG (reference sequence). There are 12 residues in the CDR3. The CDR3 DNA reads TGTGCCTGGAACGCGGGCTACAATGAGCAGTTCTTC. It yields the protein CAWNAGYNEQFF. The full variable domain, with the rest looked up from reference TRBV30 and TRBJ2-1, is SQTIHQWPATLVQPVGSPLSLECTVEGTSNPNLYWYRQAAGRGLQLLFYSVGIGQISSEVPQNLSASRPQDRQFILSSKKLLLSDSGFYLCAWNAGYNEQFFGPGTRLTVL.

This sequence joins TRBV7-2 and TRBJ1-6; no definite D call. This CDR3 has 14 amino acids. Germline CDR1 reads SGHTA; CDR2 reads FQGNSA. V was shortened by 1 base and J by 10 bases, with 11 bases between the two germline ends. The CDR3: CASSLGFPGSPLHF. The CDR3, as DNA: TGTGCCAGCAGCTTAGGGTTCCCTGGATCACCCCTCCACTTT. Full variable domain (rest looked up from reference TRBV7-2 and TRBJ1-6): GAGVSQSPSNKVTEKGKDVELRCDPISGHTALYWYRQSLGQGLEFLIYFQGNSAPDKSGLPSDRFSAERTGGSVSTLTIQRTQQEDSAVYLCASSLGFPGSPLHFGNGTRLTVT.

The table lists this clonotype with a few counts. The gene calls are TRBV10-3 and TRBJ2-7, with D uncertain. CDR1 is ENHRY, CDR2 SYGVKD, per germline. The CDR3 covers 13 residues. Trimming pared 0 bases from V and 3 bases from J, leaving 6 bases between. The CDR3 DNA sequence: TGTGCCATCAGTGAGTCCCATAGCTACGAGCAGTACGTC. Its translation: CAISESHSYEQYV.

This clonotype was observed a handful of times. The chain joins TRBV4-2 to TRBJ2-1; 11 positions agree with TRBD2. The CDR3 sequence is 16 residues long. The V gene's germline CDR1 is LGHNA and CDR2 YNFKEQ. Trimming cost V 1 base and J 9 bases; bases outside gene matches: 8. DNA for the CDR3: TGTGCCAGCAGCCAAGGGCTAGCGGGAGGTTTGAGTGAGCAGTTCTTC. This encodes CASSQGLAGGLSEQFF.

V is TRBV5-4 and J is TRBJ2-3; 12 bases line up with TRBD1. CDR1 SGHNT and CDR2 YYREEE come from the germline V gene (reference sequence). The CDR3 has 16 residues. The ends lost 4 bases at V and 2 bases at J; junction bases unmatched: 5. CDR3 nucleotides: TGTGCCAGCAGCCTTCCGGGACAGGGGGCCACAGATACGCAGTATTTT. This codes for CASSLPGQGATDTQYF.

The V and J genes are TRBV29-1 and TRBJ2-5; 16 bases fit TRBD2. This CDR3 is 18 amino acids long. The V gene's germline CDR1 is SQVTM and CDR2 ANQGSEA. V lost 3 bases and J lost 5; bases outside the gene matches: 12. The CDR3 loop reads CSVEGAGTSGRAWETQYF. The CDR3 nucleotides read TGCAGCGTTGAGGGCGCAGGGACTAGCGGGAGGGCCTGGGAGACCCAGTACTTC.

As to this clonotype: This may stem from a read error, because a much larger clone lies one nucleotide away. The chain has TRBV9 and TRBJ1-1, with D unresolved. The CDR3 consists of 13 residues. Per the germline V gene, CDR1 is SGDLS and CDR2 is YYNGEE. The CDR3 is CASSVYTNTVAFF. DNA of the CDR3: TGTGCCAGCAGCGTATACACGAACACTGTAGCTTTCTTT.

This clonotype was seen a few times. V usage is TRBV18 and J usage is TRBJ2-1; D is unresolved. This CDR3 has 14 residues. The V and J ends lost 2 bases and 8 bases respectively, with 13 bases between them. The germline gives CDR1 KGHSH, CDR2 LQKENI. The CDR3 reads CASSPNYGVDEQFF. DNA of the CDR3: TGTGCCAGCTCACCAAACTACGGTGTCGATGAGCAGTTCTTC.